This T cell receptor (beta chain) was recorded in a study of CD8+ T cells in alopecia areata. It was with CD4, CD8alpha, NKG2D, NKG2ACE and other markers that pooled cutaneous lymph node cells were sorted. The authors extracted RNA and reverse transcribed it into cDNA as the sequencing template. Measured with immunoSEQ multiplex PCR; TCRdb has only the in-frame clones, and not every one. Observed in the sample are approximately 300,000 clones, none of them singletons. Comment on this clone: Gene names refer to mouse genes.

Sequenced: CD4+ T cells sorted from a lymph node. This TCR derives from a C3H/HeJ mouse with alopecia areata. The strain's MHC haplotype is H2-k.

CDR3 in amino acids: CASGGGQGLAGQLYF. The sequenced part of the CDR3 DNA is TGTGCCAGCGGTGGGGGACAGGGGCTCGCCGGG. This chain uses TRBV13-2 with TRBJ2-2, with 10 bases identical to TRBD1. Sequencing ends 4 residues short of the CDR3 end; the germline J gene provides the rest. Germline values: CDR1 NNHNN, CDR2 SYGAGS (reference sequence). CDR3 length: 15 amino acids. The V segment lost 3 bases and the J segment 6 bases; nucleotides outside the gene matches: 5.